These 10 T cell receptor beta chains share one sample of origin, sequenced in a study of CDR3 diversity in severe acne. Each CDR3 protein gets one entry after TCRdb re-called the PCR reads with MiXCR. The sample carries around 85,000 distinct CDR3 sequences, about half recorded once. Sequences were obtained from blood. The receptor set was obtained from a male donor with severe acne vulgaris.

The rearrangement links TRBV6-1 to TRBJ2-2; no clear D. The CDR3 is 11 residues long. V lost 1 base, J lost 8 bases, and 2 bases lay in between. In germline, CDR1 is MNHNS, CDR2 SASEGT. CDR3 coding DNA: TGTGCCAGCAGTGAAGTTGGGGAGCTGTTTTTT. The encoded protein is CASSEVGELFF.

This chain joins TRBV10-3 and TRBJ2-5; D is perhaps TRBD2 (6 bases). Germline CDR1 and CDR2: ENHRY and SYGVKD. The CDR3 has 13 amino acids. The V and J ends lost 10 bases and 3 bases respectively, with 15 bases between them. In DNA, the CDR3 is TGTGCCACGGCGGGGACCGAAAAAGAGACCCAGTACTTC. This gives the protein CATAGTEKETQYF.

This clonotype was counted once. This chain connects TRBV10-3 to TRBJ2-1; 10 bases agree with TRBD2. Germline V gene lookup returns CDR1 ENHRY and CDR2 SYGVKD. Trimming removed 3 bases from V and 5 bases from J; junction bases left unmatched: 4. This CDR3 spans 15 amino acids. This CDR3 is CAISDLAGAHNEQFF. The CDR3 DNA reads as TGTGCCATCAGTGACCTAGCGGGAGCCCACAATGAGCAGTTCTTC.

This clonotype is classed as medium-sized. The chain combines TRBV24-1 with TRBJ2-2; 8 bases fit TRBD2. V lost 3 bases to trimming and J lost 5 bases; unmatched junction nucleotides: 7. Germline loops: CDR1 KGHDR, CDR2 SFDVKD. This CDR3 comprises 16 residues. The CDR3 DNA is TGTGCCACCAGTGATCCTCGGGAGGGCAGAACCGGGGAGCTGTTTTTT. This encodes CATSDPREGRTGELFF.

This clonotype was seen many times. The chain has TRBV7-8 and TRBJ2-1; TRBD2 agrees at 8 bases. Germline CDR1 and CDR2: SGHVS and FQNEAQ. V shed 5 bases and J 2 bases; nucleotides not matched to a gene: 8. The CDR3 runs to 16 residues. The CDR3 DNA follows: TGTGCCAGCAGCCTGGGGATCGGGAGGGCCTACAATGAGCAGTTCTTC. This gives the protein CASSLGIGRAYNEQFF.

This clonotype was detected ten times or more. V gene TRBV10-3 combines with J gene TRBJ1-1; a weak D match, TRBD1 (5 bases). Deletions cut 5 bases from V and 5 bases from J, with 12 bases between. The CDR3 has 13 amino acids. Germline V gene sequence: CDR1 ENHRY, CDR2 SYGVKD. The CDR3 loop is CAISQGMGTEAFF. The CDR3 region has the DNA TGTGCCATCAGTCAGGGAATGGGGACTGAAGCTTTCTTT.

This clonotype was observed a handful of times. Being one base from a much bigger clone, this may be a read error. The chain is built from TRBV7-8 and TRBJ2-7; D assignment may be TRBD1 or TRBD2 (5 bases each). CDR3 length: 14 residues. In germline, CDR1 is SGHVS, CDR2 FQNEAQ. Trimming took off 5 bases at V and 2 bases at J, with 13 bases between the two ends. In DNA, the CDR3 is TGTGCCAGCAGCCACCTTGGGGGTGCCTACGAGCAGTACTTC. Its protein is CASSHLGGAYEQYF.

Comments on this clonotype: At one end the junction does not follow the germline gene, possibly because of a read error. The CDR3 reads CASMRDNSGNTICF. The CDR3 coding sequence is TGTGCCAGCATGCGGGACAACTCTGGAAACACCATATGTTTT. The gene calls are TRBV2 and TRBJ1-3; D is perhaps TRBD1 (6 bases). The germline V gene has CDR1 SNHLY and CDR2 FYNNEI. CDR3 length: 14 residues.

This clonotype was seen a handful of times. This chain uses TRBV18 with TRBJ1-1; D unclear. Per the germline V gene, CDR1 is KGHSH and CDR2 is LQKENI. The CDR3 is 13 residues long. Trimming shortened V by 6 bases and J by 2 bases, and 10 bases separated the two germline ends. Here the CDR3 reads CASSSRQNTEAFF. The CDR3 DNA reads TGTGCCAGCTCCTCCCGACAAAACACTGAAGCTTTCTTT.

By its share, this clonotype is medium-sized. The chain combines TRBV4-2 with TRBJ2-7, with 8 bases identical to TRBD2. The CDR3 extends over 15 amino acids. Germline trimming cut 0 bases from V and 1 base from J; bases unmatched to any gene: 2. Germline CDR1 LGHNA, CDR2 YNFKEQ. CDR3 amino acids: CASSQDTSGSYEQYF. The CDR3 DNA reads TGTGCCAGCAGCCAAGACACTAGCGGATCCTACGAGCAGTACTTC.